These T cell receptor beta chains were read from a single sample in a study of PD-L1 blockade in urothelial cancer. This table comes from immunoSEQ multiplex PCR, and its TCRdb copy is limited to in-frame clones, with some not included. The profile covers about 29,000 clones, with approximately 80% appearing a single time and 2.5% to 3% taken by the ten largest. The sample was PBMCs, taken around atezolizumab (anti-PD-L1) treatment. The source of these receptors is a man aged 70-80 years with urothelial cancer. Both conserved end residues are part of each CDR3. The D gene is left open where the match is weak. Clone size, where shown, is once, few, many, or a class for clones that have expanded.

clone size	D gene	V gene	J gene	CDR3 length	CDR3 protein	CDR3 DNA
-	TRBD1	TRBV7-2	TRBJ1-1	13	CASRRQGGTEAFF	TGTGCCAGCAGACGACAGGGAGGTACTGAAGCTTTCTTT
few	TRBD2	TRBV7-2	TRBJ2-3	16	CASTKSFGGGLNTQYF	TGTGCCAGCACGAAATCCTTTGGGGGGGGTTTAAATACGCAGTATTTT
-	TRBD2	TRBV7-6	TRBJ2-2	16	CASSFLAGVKVGELFF	TGTGCCAGCAGCTTTTTAGCGGGGGTTAAAGTCGGGGAGCTGTTTTTT
-	-	TRBV19	TRBJ2-4	14	CASSMEVAKNIQYF	TGTGCCAGTAGTATGGAGGTAGCCAAAAACATTCAGTACTTC
-	-	TRBV19	TRBJ1-1	15	CASSTSDRGNTEAFF	TGTGCCAGTAGTACCTCGGACCGGGGTAACACTGAAGCTTTCTTT
-	-	TRBV11-2	TRBJ2-2	14	CASSFGQNTGELFF	TGTGCCAGCAGCTTCGGACAGAACACCGGGGAGCTGTTTTTT
-	-	TRBV28	TRBJ2-1	13	CASTTRDSHPKFF	TGTGCCAGCACAACAAGGGACTCCCACCCGAAGTTCTTC
few	TRBD1	TRBV30	TRBJ1-1	15	CAWSVRSGGNTEAFF	TGTGCCTGGAGTGTACGGTCAGGGGGGAACACTGAAGCTTTCTTT
-	TRBD1	TRBV18	TRBJ2-6	16	CASSIQGARGANVLTF	TGTGCCAGCTCCATCCAGGGGGCGCGGGGGGCCAACGTCCTGACTTTC
-	TRBD1	TRBV4-1	TRBJ1-5	15	CASSRRQGGNQPQHF	TGCGCCAGCAGCCGTCGGCAGGGGGGCAATCAGCCCCAGCATTTT
-	-	TRBV7-2	TRBJ1-2	14	CASSPVRDGYGYTF	TGTGCCAGCAGCCCAGTCCGGGATGGCTATGGCTACACCTTC
-	TRBD2	TRBV28	TRBJ2-1	14	CASSRAGVYNEQFF	TGTGCCAGCAGTCGAGCGGGGGTCTACAATGAGCAGTTCTTC
-	-	TRBV2	TRBJ2-1	14	CASRGGVSANEQFF	TGTGCCAGCAGGGGGGGAGTCAGCGCGAATGAGCAGTTCTTC
-	TRBD2	TRBV4-1	TRBJ2-1	16	CASSQGGGRARNEQFF	TGCGCCAGCAGCCAAGGGGGCGGGAGGGCCAGGAATGAGCAGTTCTTC
once	TRBD1	TRBV29-1	TRBJ1-2	14	CSTTAQTGWNGYTF	TGCAGCACCACCGCCCAGACAGGGTGGAATGGCTACACCTTC
-	-	TRBV9	TRBJ1-3	16	CASSPGGARAGHTIYF	TGTGCCAGCAGCCCCGGCGGGGCCCGTGCGGGACACACCATATATTTT
-	-	TRBV28	TRBJ1-2	15	CASSFLGESNYGYTF	TGTGCCAGCAGTTTCTTGGGAGAGTCTAACTATGGCTACACCTTC
-	TRBD1	TRBV5-1	TRBJ2-7	15	CASSLEWDRPYEQYF	TGCGCCAGCAGCTTGGAATGGGACAGACCCTACGAGCAGTACTTC
few	TRBD1	TRBV5-1	TRBJ2-1	12	CASSETGDKQFF	TGCGCCAGCAGCGAGACAGGGGACAAGCAGTTCTTC
-	-	TRBV7-2	TRBJ2-7	12	CASSSSGYEQYF	TGTGCCAGCAGCTCCTCAGGTTACGAGCAGTACTTC
once	TRBD1	TRBV5-1	TRBJ2-1	15	CASSKGQGIYNEQFF	TGCGCCAGCAGCAAGGGACAGGGTATCTACAATGAGCAGTTCTTC
-	-	TRBV27	TRBJ2-7	15	CASSLFGHLLHEQYF	TGTGCCAGCAGTTTATTCGGACACTTACTACACGAGCAGTACTTC
-	TRBD2	TRBV10-3	TRBJ2-2	16	CAISFLAGGNTGELFF	TGTGCCATCAGCTTCCTAGCGGGAGGGAACACCGGGGAGCTGTTTTTT
-	-	TRBV7-8	TRBJ1-1	11	CAVRETYTAFF	TGTGCCGTCAGGGAAACCTATACGGCTTTCTTT
once	TRBD2	TRBV27	TRBJ2-1	17	CASSLGWGLAEYNEQFF	TGTGCCAGCAGTTTAGGGTGGGGACTAGCGGAATACAATGAGCAGTTCTTC
-	-	TRBV5-1	TRBJ2-2	17	CASSRDGQPPNTGELFF	TGCGCCAGCAGCAGAGATGGACAGCCTCCGAACACCGGGGAGCTGTTTTTT
-	-	TRBV9	TRBJ2-3	16	CASSVGYGRATDTQYF	TGTGCCAGCAGCGTAGGCTACGGCAGGGCCACAGATACGCAGTATTTT
-	TRBD1	TRBV14	TRBJ2-7	14	CASSQDWTGNEQYF	TGTGCCAGCAGCCAAGACTGGACAGGGAACGAGCAGTACTTC
-	TRBD2	TRBV15	TRBJ2-2	17	CATSRDSGAVFTGELFF	TGTGCCACCAGCAGAGATAGCGGGGCGGTCTTCACCGGGGAGCTGTTTTTT
-	TRBD2	TRBV27	TRBJ2-1	17	CASSSTSGRAPYNEQFF	TGTGCCAGCAGTTCAACTAGCGGGAGGGCACCTTACAATGAGCAGTTCTTC
-	-	TRBV7-6	TRBJ2-5	14	CASSSGTTFGDQYF	TGTGCCAGCAGCTCCGGGACAACTTTTGGGGACCAGTACTTC
once	TRBD1	TRBV19	TRBJ2-3	17	CASSIWGGQGGTDTQYF	TGTGCCAGTAGTATATGGGGGGGACAGGGGGGGACAGATACGCAGTATTTT
few	-	TRBV5-1	TRBJ2-7	16	CASSFQDSPPSYEQYF	TGCGCCAGCAGCTTCCAAGACAGTCCACCTTCCTACGAGCAGTACTTC
once	TRBD1	TRBV10-3	TRBJ2-2	13	CAILPGQGGELFF	TGTGCCATTTTACCCGGACAGGGCGGGGAGCTGTTTTTT
-	-	TRBV6-1	TRBJ2-3	12	CASNQGLDTQYF	TGTGCCAGCAACCAGGGGTTAGATACGCAGTATTTT